This T cell receptor beta chain was observed in a study of early T cells in non-severe SARS-CoV-2 infection. V was shortened by 2 bases and J by 4 bases, with 4 bases between the two germline ends. Per the germline V gene, CDR1 is MNHEY and CDR2 is SVGAGI. CDR3 size: 12 residues. The study's findings and limits: Using VDJdb, the matching emphasized anti-spike CD8 responses while missing private and CD4 specificities.

Turning to this clonotype: As yet, its antigen is unknown.

The protocol attached unique molecular identifiers to individual cDNA molecules. From the 5' RACE reads, TCRdb called clonotypes with MiXCR, one entry per CDR3 protein. Found here are 50,000 to 85,000 distinct CDR3 sequences, 8% to 9.5% of them singletons; the top ten hold approximately 3%. V is TRBV6-5 and J is TRBJ2-3; no firm D call. The receptor comes from an adult who was a healthcare worker with PCR-confirmed SARS-CoV-2 infection or an uninfected control (not recorded which). The sequencing sample was made of whole blood. CDR3: CASSYGSDTQYF. DNA for the CDR3: TGTGCCAGCAGTTACGGGTCAGATACGCAGTATTTT.